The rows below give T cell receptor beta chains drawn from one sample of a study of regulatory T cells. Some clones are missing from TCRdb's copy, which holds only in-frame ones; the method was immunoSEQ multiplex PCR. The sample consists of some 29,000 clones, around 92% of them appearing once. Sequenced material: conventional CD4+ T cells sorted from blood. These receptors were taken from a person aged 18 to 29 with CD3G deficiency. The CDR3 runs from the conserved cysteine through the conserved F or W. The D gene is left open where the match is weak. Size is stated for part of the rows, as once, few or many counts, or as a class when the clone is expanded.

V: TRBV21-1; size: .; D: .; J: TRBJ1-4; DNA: TGTGCCAGCTGGCTACCACAGGGGGAAAATGAAAAACTGTTTTTT; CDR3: CASWLPQGENEKLFF
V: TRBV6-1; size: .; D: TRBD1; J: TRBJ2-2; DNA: TGTGCCAGCAGTGAACGTGTTGACAGGGGAGGCACCGGGGAGCTGTTTTTT; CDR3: CASSERVDRGGTGELFF
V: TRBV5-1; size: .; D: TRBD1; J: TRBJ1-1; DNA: TGCGCCAGCAGCCGACAGGGGGACACTGAAGCTTTCTTT; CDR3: CASSRQGDTEAFF
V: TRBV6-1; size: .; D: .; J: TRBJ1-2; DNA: TGTGCCAGCAGTGACGCTCAGCCCTATGGCTACACCTTC; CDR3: CASSDAQPYGYTF
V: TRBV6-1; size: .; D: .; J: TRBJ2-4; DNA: TGTGCCAGCAGTGAATCTCCGTGGTTCGCGGGATTGGCCAAAAACATTCAGTACTTC; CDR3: CASSESPWFAGLAKNIQYF
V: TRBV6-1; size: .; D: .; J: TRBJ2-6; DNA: TGTGCCAGCAGTGCCCGAGCCGATGTCCCAAGGGCCAACGTCCTGACTTTC; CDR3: CASSARADVPRANVLTF
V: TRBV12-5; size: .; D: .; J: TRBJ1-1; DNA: TGTGCTAGTGGTTTGGTGGGTTTAGGGACGAAAGAGGACACTGAAGCTTTCTTT; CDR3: CASGLVGLGTKEDTEAFF
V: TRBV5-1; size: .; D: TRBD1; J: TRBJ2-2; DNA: TGCGCCAGCAGCCAGGGGGATTCGAACACCGGGGAGCTGTTTTTT; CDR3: CASSQGDSNTGELFF
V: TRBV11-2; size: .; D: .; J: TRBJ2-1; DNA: TGTGCCAGCAGCTGGGCGGGGTCTGGATACAATGAGCAGTTCTTC; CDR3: CASSWAGSGYNEQFF
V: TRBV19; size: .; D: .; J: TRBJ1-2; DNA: TGTGCCAGTAGTCCAAGAGGGGTAGGTGGCTACACCTTC; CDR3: CASSPRGVGGYTF
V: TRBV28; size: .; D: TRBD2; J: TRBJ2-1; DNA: TGTGCCAGCAGACCAGATACCCCGGGAGGGTCCCTGTTCTTC; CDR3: CASRPDTPGGSLFF
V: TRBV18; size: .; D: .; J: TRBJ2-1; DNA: TGTGCCAGCTCACCCCCCGGGTCGAATGAGCAGTTCTTC; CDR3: CASSPPGSNEQFF
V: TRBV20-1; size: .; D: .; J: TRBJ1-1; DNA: TGCAGTGCTAGGTCTGACAGAGTGGTCGTATTT; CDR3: CSARSDRVVVF
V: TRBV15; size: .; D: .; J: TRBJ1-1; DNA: TGTGCCACCAGCAGAGATATAACAGACACTGAAGCTTTCTTT; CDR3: CATSRDITDTEAFF
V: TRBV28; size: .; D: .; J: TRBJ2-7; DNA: TGTGCCAGCAGCGGAGCCTACGAGCAGTACTTC; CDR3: CASSGAYEQYF
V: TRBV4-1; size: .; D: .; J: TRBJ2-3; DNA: TGCGCCAGCAGCCAAACGTCCGGGGGCTTTAGCACAGATACGCAGTATTTT; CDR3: CASSQTSGGFSTDTQYF
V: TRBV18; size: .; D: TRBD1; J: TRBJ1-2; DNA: TGTGCCAGCGTCGAGGGACAGGGGCCCGGTGGCTATGGCTACACCTTC; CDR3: CASVEGQGPGGYGYTF
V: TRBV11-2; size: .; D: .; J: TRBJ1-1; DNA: TGTGCCAGCAGCTTAAGGCCAGGACAGAACACTGAAGCTTTCTTT; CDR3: CASSLRPGQNTEAFF
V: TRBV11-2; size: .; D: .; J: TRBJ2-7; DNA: TGTGCCAGCAGCTTAGAGAGGGCAAACGAGCAGTACTTC; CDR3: CASSLERANEQYF
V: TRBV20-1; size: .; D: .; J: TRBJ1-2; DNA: TGCAGTGCTTGGGGTGACTATGGCTACACCTTC; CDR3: CSAWGDYGYTF
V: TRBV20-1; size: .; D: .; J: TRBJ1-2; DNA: TGCAGTGCCCCGCTCCGTTCTGGCTACACCTTC; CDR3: CSAPLRSGYTF
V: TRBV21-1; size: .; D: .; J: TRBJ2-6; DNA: TGTGCCAGCAGCAAAGATACTAGCAGAGATTGGCTAACCCCTGACTCTGGGGCCAACGTCCTGACTTTC; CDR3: CASSKDTSRDWLTPDSGANVLTF
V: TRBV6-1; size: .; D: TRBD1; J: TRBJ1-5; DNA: TGTGCCGGCAGTGCGGGGACAGGGAGACAGCCCCAGCATTTT; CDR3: CAGSAGTGRQPQHF
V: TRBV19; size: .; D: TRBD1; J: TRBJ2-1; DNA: TGTGCCAGTAGTATGGGGCAGGGGGCGTGGAATGGTGAGCAGTTCTTC; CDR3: CASSMGQGAWNGEQFF
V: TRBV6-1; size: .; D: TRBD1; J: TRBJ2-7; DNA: TGTGCCAGCAGTGCGAACAGGGGGCTTAGCGAGCAGTACTTC; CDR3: CASSANRGLSEQYF
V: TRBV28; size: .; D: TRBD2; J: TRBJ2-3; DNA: TGTGCCAGCAGTTCCTATAGTGGGAGCGGGGTCACAGATACGCAGTATTTT; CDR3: CASSSYSGSGVTDTQYF
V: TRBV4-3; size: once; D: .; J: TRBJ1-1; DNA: TGCGCCAGCAGCCAAGATTCGGCACACGTGAACACTGAAGCTTTCTTT; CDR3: CASSQDSAHVNTEAFF
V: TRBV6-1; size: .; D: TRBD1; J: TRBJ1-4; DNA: TGTGCCAGCAGTGACTTGGGCAGGGGGAAACTAATTTGGGAAAAACTGTTTTTT; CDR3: CASSDLGRGKLIWEKLFF
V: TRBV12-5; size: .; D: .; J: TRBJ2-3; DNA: TGTGCTAGTGGCCGATCCGAAAAGACTAGTGAAGACACAGATACGCAGTATTTT; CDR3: CASGRSEKTSEDTDTQYF
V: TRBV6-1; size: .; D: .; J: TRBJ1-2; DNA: TGTGCCAGCACCTACAGTCTAGCTAACTATGGCTACACCTTC; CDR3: CASTYSLANYGYTF
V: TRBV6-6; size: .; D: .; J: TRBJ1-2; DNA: TGTGCCAGCAGTCCTCAGGGCCTTGGCGGCTACACCTTC; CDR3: CASSPQGLGGYTF
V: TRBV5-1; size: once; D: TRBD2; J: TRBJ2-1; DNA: TGCGCCAGCAGCTGGGGACTAGCGGGAGTGGGTGAGCAGTTCTTC; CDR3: CASSWGLAGVGEQFF
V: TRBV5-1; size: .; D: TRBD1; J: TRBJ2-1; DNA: TGCGCCAGCAGCTTGGACGACAGGGGTGAAAATGAGCAGTTCTTC; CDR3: CASSLDDRGENEQFF
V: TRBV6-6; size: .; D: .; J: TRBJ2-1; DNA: TGTGCCAGCAGTTACGGGGGAGAAGATCGTGAGCAGTTCTTC; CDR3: CASSYGGEDREQFF
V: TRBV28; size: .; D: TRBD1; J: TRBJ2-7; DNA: TGTGCCAGCCAAAGTGCCGGGACAGGGGCCTACGAGCAGTACTTC; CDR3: CASQSAGTGAYEQYF
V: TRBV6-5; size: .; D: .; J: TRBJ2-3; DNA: TGTGCCAGCAGTTACCCTGGCCTTGCACAGTATTTT; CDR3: CASSYPGLAQYF
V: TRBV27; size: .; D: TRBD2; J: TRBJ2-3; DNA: TGTGCCAGCAGTTTATCACCCGGAATTCCTAGCGGGCACGTGTATTTT; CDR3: CASSLSPGIPSGHVYF
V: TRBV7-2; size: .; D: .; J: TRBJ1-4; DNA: TGTGCCAGCAGCTTAGCCTTTTCAGTCGGAGGTGAAAAACTGTTTTTT; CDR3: CASSLAFSVGGEKLFF
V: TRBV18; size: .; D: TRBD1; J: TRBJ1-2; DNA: TGTGCCAGCTCACCTATCAAACAGGGGGCTCATGGCTACACCTTC; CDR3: CASSPIKQGAHGYTF
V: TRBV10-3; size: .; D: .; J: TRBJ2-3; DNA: TGTGCCATCAGACGGACGCGCACAGATACGCAGTATTTT; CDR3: CAIRRTRTDTQYF
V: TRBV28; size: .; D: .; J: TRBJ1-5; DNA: TGTGCCAGCAGCTTAGGGGGAAATCGGCAGCCCCAGCATTTT; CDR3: CASSLGGNRQPQHF
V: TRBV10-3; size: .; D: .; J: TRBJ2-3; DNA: TGTGCCATCAGGAGAGCCCCTTGGGATACGCAGTATTTT; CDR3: CAIRRAPWDTQYF
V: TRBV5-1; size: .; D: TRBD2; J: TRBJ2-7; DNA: TGCGCCAGCAGCTTGGAACCGGGAGCGGGAGAGCAGTACTTC; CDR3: CASSLEPGAGEQYF
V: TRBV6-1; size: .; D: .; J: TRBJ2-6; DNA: TGTGCCAGCAGTGAAGCTGCACATCCTGGGGCCAACGTCCTGACTTTC; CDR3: CASSEAAHPGANVLTF
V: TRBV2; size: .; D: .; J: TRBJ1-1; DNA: TGTGCCAGCGAGGAAACCGTCATGAACACTGAAGCTTTCTTT; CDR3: CASEETVMNTEAFF
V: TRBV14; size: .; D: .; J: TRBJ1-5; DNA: TGTGCCAGCAGCCAAGCAACAGGGCTGCCCCAGCATTTT; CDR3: CASSQATGLPQHF
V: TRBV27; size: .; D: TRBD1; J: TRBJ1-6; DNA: TGTGCCAGCAGCGTTACACCGGGACAGGGGGGATCACCCCTCCACTTT; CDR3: CASSVTPGQGGSPLHF
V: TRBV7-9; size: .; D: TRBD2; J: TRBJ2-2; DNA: TGTGCCAGCAGCCGTTATGCAAGCGGGAGAGTCACCGGGGAGCTGTTTTTT; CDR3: CASSRYASGRVTGELFF